This T cell receptor (beta chain) originates from a study of T cells after yellow fever vaccination. This clonotype was counted only a few times. Antigen unknown. Universal primer sites and UMIs were introduced during 5'RACE template-switching synthesis of TCR cDNA. TCRdb used MiXCR to reprocess the 5' RACE reads, holding one entry per CDR3 protein. The table has over 300,000 distinct CDR3 sequences, approximately 3.9% seen once. From germline, CDR1 is MGHDK and CDR2 SYGVNS. With V trimmed by 5 bases and J by 2 bases, 4 bases remained unmatched. The CDR3 runs 16 residues. Study results and caveats: The secondary T-cell response peaked on day 5, not day 15, but was weaker. Post-booster repertoires again held most primary-vaccination clones (roughly 96% CD4, 88% CD8).

This TCR was recovered from a man between 18 and 29 years old who received the YFV17D yellow fever vaccine. This sample comprised PBMCs, obtained on the day of the yellow fever booster vaccination. The chain couples TRBV25-1 to TRBJ2-3; 13 bases fit TRBD2. CDR3 loop: CASSWGTSGNTDTQYF. The CDR3 region has the DNA TGTGCCAGCAGTTGGGGGACTAGCGGGAACACAGATACGCAGTATTTT.